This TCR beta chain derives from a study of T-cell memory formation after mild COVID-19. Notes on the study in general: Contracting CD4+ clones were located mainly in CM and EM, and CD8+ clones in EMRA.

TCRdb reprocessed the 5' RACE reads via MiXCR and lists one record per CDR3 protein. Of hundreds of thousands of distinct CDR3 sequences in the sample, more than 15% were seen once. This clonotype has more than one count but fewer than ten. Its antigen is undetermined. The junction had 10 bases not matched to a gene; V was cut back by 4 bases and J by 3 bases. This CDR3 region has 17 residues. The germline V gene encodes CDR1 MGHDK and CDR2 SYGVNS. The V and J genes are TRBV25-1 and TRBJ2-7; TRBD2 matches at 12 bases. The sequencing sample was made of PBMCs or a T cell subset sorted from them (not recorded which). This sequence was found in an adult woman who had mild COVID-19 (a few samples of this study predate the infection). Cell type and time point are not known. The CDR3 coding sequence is TGTGCCAGCAGTGCATGGGTCCCTAGCGGGGGGGACTACGAGCAGTACTTC. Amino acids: CASSAWVPSGGDYEQYF.